The 20 T cell receptor beta chains in this list originate from one sample, sequenced in a study of CD8+ T cells in alopecia areata (dated by TCRdb to 2017 to 2018). The library was generated by the immunoSEQ multiplex PCR assay. RNA was extracted from all samples and reverse transcribed into cDNA, which served as template for TCR sequencing. Sourced from immuneACCESS, this table was stored by TCRdb with only in-frame sequences that have V and J called. A share of the clones is absent; for the studies checked, an unresolved V gene accounts for under half, and the remainder has no known explanation. This sample comprises approximately 180,000 clones, roughly 63% of them detected only once. The top ten clonotypes cover 1.7% of the sample. The sample's time point label, in plain terms: baseline before oral tofacitinib. The starting material was CD4+ T cells sorted from blood, obtained at week 0. The receptors come from a human donor with alopecia areata.

The sample holds one count of this clone. The chain uses TRBV5-1 and TRBJ1-1, with D tentatively TRBD1 (6 bases). Trimming cost V 5 bases and J 2 bases, with 10 bases left between them. Germline V CDR1 and CDR2: SGHRS, YFSETQ. This CDR3 is 13 amino acids long. CDR3 coding DNA: TGCGCCAGCAGTCCTGGGGGCAACACTGAAGCTTTCTTT. Protein sequence: CASSPGGNTEAFF.

This clone was detected only a few times. DNA for the CDR3: TGTGCCAGCAGCTTACTGAGACTTGAGACAAATGAGCAGTTCTTC. Its translation: CASSLLRLETNEQFF. The V and J genes are TRBV11-2 and TRBJ2-1; D uncertain. The germline V and J ends were trimmed by 2 bases and 7 bases, with 15 bases remaining between them. Germline V lookup: CDR1 SGHAT, CDR2 FQNNGV. The CDR3 is 15 residues long. Drawing the rest from reference TRBV11-2 and TRBJ2-1, the complete variable domain is EAGVAQSPRYKIIEKRQSVAFWCNPISGHATLYWYQQILGQGPKLLIQFQNNGVVDDSQLPKDRFSAERLKGVDSTLKIQPAKLEDSAVYLCASSLLRLETNEQFFGPGTRLTVL.

The V call is TRBV29-1, the J call TRBJ2-5; the match to TRBD1 covers 8 bases. J was trimmed by 5 bases and V by 5 bases; bases with no gene match: 10. The CDR3 covers 14 residues. Looked up from germline, CDR1 is SQVTM and CDR2 is ANQGSEA. Here the CDR3 DNA reads TGCAGCGTTCGGCGGACAGGGCAGTCGGAGACCCAGTACTTC. This sequence encodes CSVRRTGQSETQYF. The variable domain in full, with the rest retrieved from reference TRBV29-1 and TRBJ2-5, is SAVISQKPSRDICQRGTSLTIQCQVDSQVTMMFWYRQQPGQSLTLIATANQGSEATYESGFVIDKFPISRPNLTFSTLTVSNMSPEDSSIYLCSVRRTGQSETQYFGPGTRLLVL.

In this sample, this clone turned up many times. The chain employs TRBV6-5 and TRBJ2-6, with D unclear. Looked up from germline, CDR1 is MNHEY and CDR2 is SVGAGI. The CDR3 spans 14 residues. V was cut by 5 bases and J by 0 bases, with 5 bases left in between. CDR3 nucleotides: TGTGCCAGCAGTCCCTTCTCTGGGGCCAACGTCCTGACTTTC. Its protein product is CASSPFSGANVLTF.

This chain links TRBV4-3 with TRBJ1-2, with D maybe TRBD1 (6 bases). Germline V gene data show CDR1 as LGHNA and CDR2 as YSLEER. CDR3 length: 15 residues. The V end was cut by 1 base, the J end by 4 bases, with 13 bases between. The CDR3 bases are TGCGCCAGCAGCCAAGGAGAAGACAGGCCCTATGGCTACACCTTC. This encodes CASSQGEDRPYGYTF.

Many counts were recorded for this clone. The CDR3 is CASSLGPSWGSSYEQYF. The DNA of the CDR3 is TGTGCCAGCAGCTTAGGACCGAGTTGGGGGAGCTCCTACGAGCAGTACTTC. The chain employs TRBV11-2 and TRBJ2-7; either TRBD1 or TRBD2 may fit D (5 bases each). V lost 1 base, J lost 0 bases, and 16 bases lay in between. This CDR3 comprises 17 residues. Germline V gene sequence: CDR1 SGHAT, CDR2 FQNNGV.

J is TRBJ1-2 and V is TRBV7-2, with D possibly matching TRBD1 (6 bases). The CDR3 is made up of 14 amino acids. The germline V gene has CDR1 SGHTA and CDR2 FQGNSA. V lost 6 bases and J lost 2, with 13 bases in between. The CDR3 DNA reads as TGTGCCAGCAGTAGTGGGGGCGGAAACTATGGCTACACCTTC. Amino acids: CASSSGGGNYGYTF. The full variable domain, its missing parts supplied by reference TRBV7-2 and TRBJ1-2, is GAGVSQSPSNKVTEKGKDVELRCDPISGHTALYWYRQSLGQGLEFLIYFQGNSAPDKSGLPSDRFSAERTGGSVSTLTIQRTQQEDSAVYLCASSSGGGNYGYTFGSGTRLTVV.

V and J are TRBV5-1 and TRBJ1-4; D is perhaps TRBD1 (6 bases). Germline assignment: CDR1 SGHRS and CDR2 YFSETQ. Trimming shortened V by 3 bases and J by 3 bases, and 9 bases separated the two germline ends. The CDR3 runs to 14 residues. This CDR3 is CASSSDRPNEKLFF. The CDR3, as DNA: TGCGCCAGCAGCTCGGACAGACCTAATGAAAAACTGTTTTTT.

The J gene is TRBJ2-2, the V gene TRBV7-3, with TRBD2 identical over 7 bases. The germline V gene has CDR1 SGHTA and CDR2 FQGTGA. The CDR3 totals 14 residues. The V gene end was trimmed by 4 bases and the J gene end by 6 bases; junction bases not matched to a gene: 5. CDR3 region: CASSSAGEAGELFF. The CDR3 DNA follows: TGTGCCAGCAGCTCCGCGGGGGAGGCCGGGGAGCTGTTTTTT.

The chain recombines TRBV30 with TRBJ1-4; a possible D gene is TRBD1 (5 bases). The CDR3 length is 14 residues. Trimming removed 3 bases from V and 6 bases from J, with 14 bases in between. Germline CDR1 and CDR2: GTSNPN and SVGIG (reference sequence). CDR3: CAWSLGAEYEKLFF. Here the CDR3 DNA reads TGTGCCTGGAGCCTTGGGGCAGAATATGAAAAACTGTTTTTT.

V and J are TRBV15 and TRBJ2-2; D unresolved. Germline V gene sequence: CDR1 LNHNV, CDR2 YYDKDF (reference sequence). Trimming pared 1 base from V and 6 bases from J, leaving 12 bases between. This CDR3 comprises 15 residues. The CDR3 reads CATSRGKTESGELFF. In DNA form, the CDR3 reads TGTGCCACCAGCAGAGGGAAAACTGAGTCCGGGGAGCTGTTTTTT.

The V and J genes are TRBV2 and TRBJ1-2; D is ambiguous. The germline V gene encodes CDR1 SNHLY and CDR2 FYNNEI. Deletions cut 0 bases from V and 14 bases from J, with 16 bases between. CDR3 length: 13 amino acids. Here the CDR3 reads CASSEARGGLETF. CDR3 DNA: TGTGCCAGCAGTGAAGCGCGGGGAGGACTGGAGACCTTC.

This clone was picked up one time. The V call is TRBV25-1, the J call TRBJ1-2; 7 nucleotides align to TRBD1. The CDR3 loop spans 13 amino acids. Trimming at V came to 6 bases and at J to 2 bases, leaving 3 bases not matched to a gene. CDR1 and CDR2 (germline): MGHDK, SYGVNS. DNA of the CDR3: TGTGCCAGCAGAGACAGGGACAACTATGGCTACACCTTC. This encodes CASRDRDNYGYTF.

This clone appeared a few times. The rearrangement joins TRBV12-5 to TRBJ1-2; D is unclear. With 3 bases removed from V and 8 bases from J, the gap between germline ends came to 16 bases. Germline CDR1 and CDR2: LGHNT and FRNRAP. The length of the CDR3 is 14 residues. CDR3 amino acids: CASGFFRTPDGYTF. The CDR3 DNA follows: TGTGCTAGTGGTTTTTTCCGCACTCCTGACGGCTACACCTTC.

The chain employs TRBV2 and TRBJ2-1; D is perhaps TRBD2 (6 bases). Trimming removed 6 bases at V and 3 bases at J, with 12 bases between. The CDR3 runs 14 residues. The germline gives CDR1 SNHLY, CDR2 FYNNEI. CDR3 region: CASSRTGGYNEQFF. Written as DNA, the CDR3 is TGTGCCAGCAGCCGAACCGGGGGCTACAATGAGCAGTTCTTC. The full variable domain, rest sourced from reference TRBV2 and TRBJ2-1, is EPEVTQTPSHQVTQMGQEVILRCVPISNHLYFYWYRQILGQKVEFLVSFYNNEISEKSEIFDDQFSVERPDGSNFTLKIRSTKLEDSAMYFCASSRTGGYNEQFFGPGTRLTVL.

The chain links TRBV2 to TRBJ1-5; 8 bases match TRBD1. The germline V gene has CDR1 SNHLY and CDR2 FYNNEI. CDR3 length equals 13 residues. V was pared by 4 bases and J by 7 bases, with 3 bases of the junction left unmatched. The CDR3 nucleotides read TGTGCCAGCAGTGGGACAGGGATCCAGCCCCAGCATTTT. Translating gives CASSGTGIQPQHF.

This clone appeared a single time. The genes are TRBV9 and TRBJ1-1; D is uncertain. The CDR3 has 12 amino acids. V was shortened by 0 bases and J by 4 bases, with 4 bases between the two germline ends. Germline V gene sequence: CDR1 SGDLS, CDR2 YYNGEE. The CDR3 DNA reads as TGTGCCAGCAGCGTAGAGGGCACTGAAGCTTTCTTT. It codes for CASSVEGTEAFF.

This clone has only one observation. The J gene is TRBJ2-6, the V gene TRBV19, with D tentatively TRBD1 or TRBD2 (5 bases each). V gave up 5 bases and J gave up 2 bases, with 10 bases separating them. CDR1 LNHDA and CDR2 SQIVND come from the germline V gene (reference sequence). The CDR3 extends over 15 amino acids. In DNA, the CDR3 is TGTGCCAGTAGTCATCGGGGCGCTGGGGCCAACGTCCTGACTTTC. It yields the protein CASSHRGAGANVLTF.

V is TRBV15 and J is TRBJ1-4; no definite D call. The CDR3 has 14 amino acids. Germline V gene sequence: CDR1 LNHNV, CDR2 YYDKDF (reference sequence). The ends were cut back, 7 bases at V and 5 bases at J, with 14 bases in the middle. The CDR3 DNA sequence: TGTGCCACCATGGCGGGATCCAAAAATGAAAAACTGTTTTTT. Protein product: CATMAGSKNEKLFF.

This clone has just a few counts. Other DNA sequences in this sample translate to the same CDR3. This chain links TRBV6-1 with TRBJ1-5; tentative D call: TRBD1 (5 bases). This CDR3 contains 13 residues. Trimming removed 3 bases from V and 7 bases from J, with 10 bases in between. Germline assignment: CDR1 MNHNS and CDR2 SASEGT. DNA for the CDR3: TGTGCCAGCAGTGAGCAGGGCCGACAGCCCCAGCATTTT. Its protein is CASSEQGRQPQHF.